This T cell receptor beta chain was captured by sequencing in a study of blood T cell repertoires in COVID-19. This clone was picked up a small number of times. The germline gene is not matched at one end of the junction; a read error may be the cause. CDR1 and CDR2 from the germline V gene are SGHRS and YFSETQ. The CDR3 extends over 16 amino acids. The assay was immunoSEQ multiplex PCR, and TCRdb's table has in-frame clones only and misses some. The table shows 250,000 to 350,000 clones, with approximately 91% occurring only once. This TCR derives from a woman aged 55-69 years with acute or convalescent COVID-19. Material: peripheral blood. The J gene is TRBJ2-1, the V gene TRBV5-1, with TRBD2 matching over 10 bases. The CDR3 nucleotides read TGCGCCAGCAGGTTGGGACTAGCGAGAGCTGACAATGAGCAGTTCTTC. Its translation: CASRLGLARADNEQFF.